Listed below are T cell receptor beta chains from one sample, sequenced in a study of blood T cell repertoires in COVID-19. The assay was immunoSEQ multiplex PCR, and TCRdb's table has in-frame clones only and misses some. The sample has approximately 250,000 clones, 80% to 90% seen once; the top ten hold 4%. Sequencing used peripheral blood. The receptors were gathered from a man aged 50-59 years with acute or convalescent COVID-19. CDR3s leave out the opening cysteine and the closing phenylalanine or tryptophan.

cdr3_length,j_call,v_call,cdr3_aa
15,TRBJ2-2,TRBV10-3,AISPATQGANTGELF
13,TRBJ1-1,TRBV18,ASSPRRGESTEAF
11,TRBJ1-3,TRBV29-1,SVGGGSGNTIY
14,TRBJ2-1,TRBV5-4,ASRLGGGAGRDEQF
15,TRBJ2-1,TRBV7-8,ASSLGLARSSYNEQF
14,TRBJ2-3,TRBV30,AWSALDRGPADTQY
12,TRBJ2-2,TRBV24-1,ATSDPVWSGELF
14,TRBJ2-3,TRBV24-1,ATSLGTFTSTDTQY
13,TRBJ2-3,TRBV29-1,SVGFGTGVGDTQY
13,TRBJ2-7,TRBV28,ASRSPGLAAGEQY
14,TRBJ2-7,TRBV11-2,ASSLAGGTGEFKQY
12,TRBJ1-4,TRBV19,ASSMRPSHEKLF
15,TRBJ1-5,TRBV6-6,ASSPPGVGFGNQPQH
11,TRBJ2-7,TRBV6-6,ASSQLAPYEQY
12,TRBJ2-5,TRBV11-3,ASSLAGIQETQY
14,TRBJ2-4,TRBV7-6,ASSLVCRVAKNIQY
10,TRBJ1-2,TRBV6-6,ATGTVGYGYT
14,TRBJ2-1,TRBV4-1,ASSQEPAGGPSEQF
13,TRBJ2-1,TRBV2,ASRARGGPYNEQF
11,TRBJ1-2,TRBV27,ASSLLGGDGYT
13,TRBJ2-7,TRBV29-1,SVGPGTGISSEQY
14,TRBJ2-5,TRBV11-3,ASSLDYREGGETQY
13,TRBJ2-5,TRBV20-1,SASSTSGRQETQY
10,TRBJ1-6,TRBV5-6,ASSLSNSPLH
12,TRBJ2-7,TRBV6-5,ASSYGYRLYEQY
12,TRBJ1-5,TRBV29-1,SVGGGGERQPQH
12,TRBJ2-7,TRBV28,ASRLKDRGYEQY
13,TRBJ1-1,TRBV11-3,ASSLDAQGDTEAF
13,TRBJ1-1,TRBV20-1,SASGTEGVRAEAF
13,TRBJ1-6,TRBV27,ASSPRQGLTSPLH
13,TRBJ2-7,TRBV11-2,ASSLRPGDAYEQY
13,TRBJ2-7,TRBV28,ASSLITGGAYEQY
9,TRBJ1-2,TRBV5-5,ASSVQGAYT
11,TRBJ2-5,TRBV30,AWSGGGRETQY
13,TRBJ2-1,TRBV5-1,ASSPTRTGVGEQF
11,TRBJ1-6,TRBV6-5,ASIWAANSPLH
13,TRBJ1-4,TRBV9,ASSASGSWGEKLF
13,TRBJ1-1,TRBV7-9,ASSLAIASNTEAF
14,TRBJ2-7,TRBV28,ASSFRTSGIHSEQY
13,TRBJ2-7,TRBV15,ATSRRQGRTYEQY
12,TRBJ1-4,TRBV5-1,ASSRDRGNEKLF
13,TRBJ2-7,TRBV28,ASSSWGGSSYEQY
13,TRBJ2-1,TRBV19,ASSVSGGAYNEQF